This paragraph covers one T cell receptor beta chain sequence. The antigen remains undetermined. A read error is possible here, since a much larger clone lies one base away. General observations from the study: Whole repertoires were not studied in the larger cohort, only one V-J beta rearrangement.

CD25-based Treg depletion was applied to purified naive CD4+ T cells. After constant-region reverse-primer amplification, full-length variable regions underwent semi-nested PCR with Nested Universal Primer A. From the 5' RACE reads, TCRdb called clonotypes with MiXCR, one entry per CDR3 protein. The sample yields about 54,000 distinct CDR3 sequences, under 20% seen once. Germline CDR1 DFQATT, CDR2 SNEGSKA (reference sequence). The CDR3 is made up of 12 amino acids. V lost 3 bases to trimming and J lost 9 bases, with 13 bases between them. The receptor was derived from a female donor with breast cancer. The V and J genes are TRBV20-1 and TRBJ2-3; a possible D gene is TRBD2 (5 bases). Input material: naive CD4+ T cells sorted from blood. Specified subset: naive CD4+ T cells, CD4+CD45RA+CD25-. DNA for the CDR3: TGCAGTGCTAGTTTAGGGAGAGAGACGCAGTATTTT. Amino acid sequence: CSASLGRETQYF.